These 4 T cell receptor beta chains were all obtained from the same sample, sequenced in a study of cytomegalovirus exposure and HLA in healthy donors. Only in-frame clones appear in the TCRdb table, and some are missing; sequencing was by immunoSEQ multiplex PCR. The table records about 150,000 clones, approximately 94% of them present only once. Sequencing was performed on PBMCs. These receptors all come from a man aged 18 to 29 in good health and CMV-seropositive.

The chain couples TRBV27 to TRBJ1-5; perhaps TRBD1 as D (6 bases). This CDR3 is 15 amino acids long. Germline assignment: CDR1 MNHEY and CDR2 SMNVEV (reference sequence). V shed 6 bases and J shed 0 bases, with 12 bases lying between them. The DNA for the CDR3 is TGTGCCAGCAGCAACAGGGATGGTAGCAATCAGCCCCAGCATTTT. As protein: CASSNRDGSNQPQHF.

The chain links TRBV7-8 to TRBJ1-1; D possibly corresponds to TRBD1 (6 bases). Trimming cost V 3 bases and J 1 base, with 12 bases left between them. Germline V gene data show CDR1 as SGHVS and CDR2 as FQNEAQ. CDR3 length equals 15 residues. CDR3 bases: TGTGCCAGCAGCTTCTATAGACAGGAGAACACTGAAGCTTTCTTT. This translates into CASSFYRQENTEAFF.

This clone has a single count. The chain is built from TRBV7-2 and TRBJ1-4; D not resolved. The CDR3 covers 14 residues. V was shortened by 1 base and J by 7 bases, with 10 bases between the two germline ends. Germline V gene data show CDR1 as SGHTA and CDR2 as FQGNSA. The CDR3 spells CASSLGAGLEKLFF. CDR3 nucleotides: TGTGCCAGCAGCTTAGGCGCAGGCCTTGAAAAACTGTTTTTT.

V usage is TRBV25-1 and J usage is TRBJ1-4, with no clear D. The V and J ends lost 5 bases and 0 bases respectively, with 7 bases between them. The CDR3 extends over 14 amino acids. Germline assignment: CDR1 MGHDK and CDR2 SYGVNS. Here the CDR3 DNA reads TGTGCCAGCAGTTCAGGTGCAACTAATGAAAAACTGTTTTTT. This sequence encodes CASSSGATNEKLFF.